The 13 T cell receptor beta chains given below trace back to one sample, sequenced in a study of shared clonotypes between healthy human individuals. Using immunoSEQ multiplex PCR, the repertoire was profiled, and TCRdb retains in-frame clones only, with some absent. The sample lists roughly 400,000 clones; 90% to 97% were seen once. The sequencing sample was made of memory CD8+ T cells sorted from blood. Subset: CD45RO+ cells pooled with CCR7-negative TemRA cells. These receptor sequences come from a man aged 25-45 years in good health.

The rearrangement links TRBV6-5 to TRBJ2-5; D call uncertain. The germline CDR1 and CDR2 sequences are MNHEY and SVGAGI. The CDR3 sequence is 15 residues long. Trimming removed 2 bases from V and 5 bases from J, with 15 bases in between. The CDR3 DNA follows: TGTGCCAGCAGTTACGTGGGGTCCCTTGAGGAGACCCAGTACTTC. Residues: CASSYVGSLEETQYF.

The sample holds one count of this clone. The J gene is TRBJ2-7, the V gene TRBV18; 16 bases align to TRBD2. This CDR3 region has 17 residues. J was trimmed by 2 bases and V by 2 bases; bases with no gene match: 3. Per germline, CDR1 KGHSH and CDR2 LQKENI. CDR3 residues: CASSPLGLAGGPYEQYF. Written as DNA, the CDR3 is TGTGCCAGCTCACCATTGGGACTAGCGGGAGGGCCCTACGAGCAGTACTTC. Full variable domain (missing parts from reference TRBV18 and TRBJ2-7): NAGVMQNPRHLVRRRGQEARLRCSPMKGHSHVYWYRQLPEEGLKFMVYLQKENIIDESGMPKERFSAEFPKEGPSILRIQQVVRGDSAAYFCASSPLGLAGGPYEQYFGPGTRLTVT.

The chain is built from TRBV5-1 and TRBJ1-1; 7 nucleotides agree with TRBD1. The CDR3 runs 15 residues. V lost 2 bases, J lost 4 bases, and 8 bases stayed unmatched. CDR1 SGHRS and CDR2 YFSETQ come from the germline V gene. CDR3 sequence (DNA): TGCGCCAGCAGCTTCAGGGGGGACAAGGTCACTGAAGCTTTCTTT. This codes for CASSFRGDKVTEAFF.

The V and J genes are TRBV13 and TRBJ2-7; D is unclear. Germline V gene lookup returns CDR1 PRHDT and CDR2 FYEKMQ (reference sequence). The ends were cut back, 2 bases at V and 3 bases at J, with 11 bases in the middle. The length of the CDR3 is 14 residues. The CDR3 DNA is TGTGCCAGCAGCTTACACGCTCTGAACTACGAGCAGTACTTC. Translated, it gives CASSLHALNYEQYF.

The V call is TRBV5-1, the J call TRBJ2-7; D possibly corresponds to TRBD1 (6 bases). This CDR3 is built from 14 residues. The germline gives CDR1 SGHRS, CDR2 YFSETQ. V lost 4 bases and J 1 base, leaving 12 bases between the germline ends. The DNA of the CDR3 is TGCGCCAGCAGCCCGACAGGCCCTTCCTACGAGCAGTACTTC. This sequence encodes CASSPTGPSYEQYF.

V usage is TRBV11-2 and J usage is TRBJ2-3; 7 bases match TRBD1. Per the germline V gene, CDR1 is SGHAT and CDR2 is FQNNGV. This CDR3 is built from 14 residues. The V and J ends lost 8 bases and 0 bases, in that order; junction bases with no gene match: 5. The DNA for the CDR3 is TGTGCCAGCCTCCGGGACAGTAGCACAGATACGCAGTATTTT. Translating it yields CASLRDSSTDTQYF.

This chain uses TRBV6-1 with TRBJ1-3; D ambiguous. This CDR3 spans 13 amino acids. V gave up 3 bases and J gave up 1 base, with 4 bases separating them. Germline CDR1 reads MNHNS; CDR2 reads SASEGT. The CDR3: CASSDKSGNTIYF. As DNA, the CDR3 is TGTGCCAGCAGTGATAAATCTGGAAACACCATATATTTT.

The chain links TRBV5-1 to TRBJ2-7, with D possibly TRBD2 on 6 matching bases. The CDR3 is 17 residues long. Trimming shortened V by 0 bases and J by 0 bases, and 16 bases separated the two germline ends. In germline, CDR1 is SGHRS, CDR2 YFSETQ. CDR3 in DNA: TGCGCCAGCAGCTTGGGAACGACTAGTTCCCTCTCCTACGAGCAGTACTTC. Its translation: CASSLGTTSSLSYEQYF.

The DNA for the CDR3 is TGTGCCAGCAGCCCTCTAGCGGGAGCTGGCGGGGAGCTGTTTTTT. The encoded protein is CASSPLAGAGGELFF. This sequence joins TRBV9 and TRBJ2-2; 10 bases fit TRBD2. Germline loops: CDR1 SGDLS, CDR2 YYNGEE. The CDR3 sequence is 15 residues long. The junction had 7 bases not matched to a gene; V was cut back by 4 bases and J by 7 bases.

Points on this clone: Other DNA sequences in the sample encode the same CDR3. The rearrangement uses TRBV5-1 and TRBJ1-4, with a weak D call TRBD1 (6 bases). CDR1 is SGHRS and CDR2 is YFSETQ in the germline V gene. Trimming pared 5 bases from V and 8 bases from J, leaving 10 bases between. The CDR3 consists of 12 residues. The CDR3 DNA reads TGCGCCAGCAGACAGGGAGGCGAAAAACTGTTTTTT. Its translation is CASRQGGEKLFF.

V and J are TRBV25-1 and TRBJ2-3; 10 bases are shared with TRBD2. The CDR3 covers 15 residues. V lost 3 bases, J lost 3 bases, and 3 bases stayed unmatched. Per germline, CDR1 MGHDK and CDR2 SYGVNS. CDR3 sequence reads: CASSDSGRMTDTQYF. The CDR3 coding sequence is TGTGCCAGCAGTGATAGCGGGAGGATGACAGATACGCAGTATTTT.

The rearrangement joins TRBV18 to TRBJ2-1; D perhaps matches TRBD1 (6 bases). CDR3 length: 16 residues. V was clipped by 3 bases and J by 0 bases, with 12 bases between them. CDR1 KGHSH and CDR2 LQKENI come from the germline V gene. In DNA, the CDR3 is TGTGCCAGCTCACCGAACGGACAGCCCTCCTACAATGAGCAGTTCTTC. It translates to CASSPNGQPSYNEQFF. The full variable domain, its missing parts supplied by reference TRBV18 and TRBJ2-1, is NAGVMQNPRHLVRRRGQEARLRCSPMKGHSHVYWYRQLPEEGLKFMVYLQKENIIDESGMPKERFSAEFPKEGPSILRIQQVVRGDSAAYFCASSPNGQPSYNEQFFGPGTRLTVL.

This rearrangement joins TRBV7-8 to TRBJ1-6; D is undetermined. V lost 4 bases, J lost 14 bases, and 12 bases lay in between. Per germline, CDR1 SGHVS and CDR2 FQNEAQ. The CDR3 loop spans 12 amino acids. Here the CDR3 DNA reads TGTGCCAGCAGCTCGGGCCCTTGGGCCCTCCACTTT. Its translation is CASSSGPWALHF.